This TCR beta chain was captured in a study of cytomegalovirus exposure and HLA in healthy donors. Per the germline V gene, CDR1 is SGHDT and CDR2 is YYEEEE. This CDR3 is built from 11 residues. Deletions cut 1 base from V and 5 bases from J, with 4 bases between. A word on this clone: Its antigen is not known.

Findings of the study overall: Presence/absence results assume similar sequencing depth per donor, which may not hold. As a later analysis revealed, the rate of TCR association differed by HLA locus, with DRB1 most and HLA-C fewest.

Nominal health characterized the donors when sampled, though unrecorded immune exposures were likely. The PCR had 60 Vbeta and 13 Jbeta primers. The assay was immunoSEQ multiplex PCR, and TCRdb's table has in-frame clones only and misses some. This table lists approximately 110,000 clones. This clonotype originated in a man in his thirties or forties in good health and CMV-seronegative. V and J are TRBV5-6 and TRBJ2-7; no definite D call. Sample: PBMCs. The CDR3 DNA reads TGTGCCAGCAGCTTGCTTCACGAGCAGTACTTC. Protein: CASSLLHEQYF.